This TCR beta chain derives from a study of blood T cells in healthy people across ages. There are 12 residues in the CDR3. V dropped 5 bases and J dropped 13 bases, with 12 bases sitting between them. Germline assignment: CDR1 MNHEY and CDR2 SVGEGT. Using a J-beta primer mix together with a sample-barcoded 5' primer, a second PCR was run for roughly 6 to 12 cycles. TCRdb analysed the 5' RACE reads with MiXCR anew, one entry per CDR3 protein. The data show approximately 1.5 million distinct CDR3 sequences, approximately 43% seen once. This clonotype was picked up a small number of times. The antigen remains undetermined. Overall study findings and caveats: What prevented conclusive comparison of naive and antigen-experienced cells was that PBMCs were unsorted. Long-lived donors carried more naive CD4+ cells and greater diversity than aged donors.

The J gene is TRBJ1-6, the V gene TRBV6-2 or TRBV6-3; D ambiguous. Sequences were obtained from blood. This TCR came from a woman younger than 35 in good health. The CDR3 loop is CASSLRLSPLHF. The CDR3 coding sequence is TGTGCCAGCAGTCTACGTCTATCCCCCCTCCACTTT.